This T cell receptor beta chain was profiled in a study of blood T cell repertoires in COVID-19. Study details: Acute and convalescent COVID-19 samples came from the United States, Italy and Spain.

The germline CDR1 and CDR2 sequences are ENHRY and SYGVKD. The J segment lost 4 bases and the V segment lost 4 bases, leaving 6 bases of the junction unmatched. The CDR3 totals 15 residues. Profiling relied on immunoSEQ multiplex PCR, and the TCRdb table lists in-frame clones only, not all of them. This table has about 77,000 clones, over 85% appearing once. The chain has TRBV10-3 and TRBJ2-1; 8 nucleotides agree with TRBD2. The sample taken for sequencing was peripheral blood. This TCR derives from an elderly woman with active or convalescent COVID-19. The CDR3: CAISATSGFYNEQFF. The CDR3 bases are TGTGCCATCAGTGCCACTAGCGGCTTTTACAATGAGCAGTTCTTC.